This TCR beta chain was sequenced in a study of T cells in Graves' hyperthyroidism and ophthalmopathy. Findings of the study overall: Prediction of ophthalmopathy progression came a median roughly 7.1 months pre-onset. Ophthalmopathy and stable hyperthyroidism were told apart by a 13 V-J model. The majority of expanded thyroid clonotypes above 0.001 also appeared in blood.

Worth noting for this clonotype: Its antigen is still unknown.

Losses at the gene ends were 4 bases for V and 3 bases for J; bases not matched to a gene: 3. The germline V gene encodes CDR1 SQVTM and CDR2 ANQGSEA. CDR3 length: 13 amino acids. Clinicians diagnosed patients from clinical symptoms, serum thyroxine and TRAb, thyroid ultrasound and orbital computed tomography. It was RNA transcripts that yielded the amplified TCR beta CDR3 regions. The HTBI primer set was used in a first-round RT-PCR of the TCR CDR3. TCRdb recomputed calls from the multiplex PCR reads with MiXCR, one row per CDR3 protein. The data hold fewer than 650,000 distinct CDR3 sequences, with around 50% observed a single time.

The receptor's source is an adult woman with Graves' disease, either hyperthyroidism or ophthalmopathy (not recorded which). The chain has TRBV29-1 and TRBJ1-5; 7 bases map to TRBD1. Sequencing was carried out using peripheral blood or thyroid tissue (not recorded which). For the CDR3, the DNA is TGCAGCGTTGCGAGGGGGCTCAATCAGCCCCAGCATTTT. Translation: CSVARGLNQPQHF.